These 29 T cell receptor beta chains share one sample of origin, sequenced in a study of OX40 agonist ivuxolimab in advanced cancers. This table comes from immunoSEQ multiplex PCR, and its TCRdb copy is limited to in-frame clones, with some not included. The sample shows more than 35,000 clones, around 80% of them seen only once. Material: CD4+ or CD8+ T cells sorted from blood, obtained in a trial of the OX40 agonist ivuxolimab. These receptors were taken from an adult with an advanced solid tumor such as melanoma, head and neck, liver or kidney cancer.

This clone was counted a few times. The rearrangement uses TRBV27 and TRBJ1-5; D gene unclear. CDR3 size: 16 residues. In germline, CDR1 is MNHEY, CDR2 SMNVEV (reference sequence). V was pared by 8 bases and J by 2 bases, with 19 bases between. In DNA, the CDR3 is TGTGCCAGCCGTCTATTGAGGGAATACGGCAATCAGCCCCAGCATTTT. This codes for CASRLLREYGNQPQHF.

The chain employs TRBV7-2 and TRBJ2-3; the D gene is possibly TRBD2 (7 bases). The CDR3 runs to 15 residues. CDR1 and CDR2 (germline): SGHTA, FQGNSA. V was cut by 5 bases and J by 5 bases, with 17 bases left in between. The CDR3 reads CASSVRGSGVDTQYF. As DNA, the CDR3 is TGTGCCAGCAGCGTCAGGGGCAGCGGGGTAGATACGCAGTATTTT. The full variable domain, rest sourced from reference TRBV7-2 and TRBJ2-3, is GAGVSQSPSNKVTEKGKDVELRCDPISGHTALYWYRQSLGQGLEFLIYFQGNSAPDKSGLPSDRFSAERTGGSVSTLTIQRTQQEDSAVYLCASSVRGSGVDTQYFGPGTRLTVL.

V usage is TRBV7-9 and J usage is TRBJ1-6; D not certain. This CDR3 has 16 residues. Looked up from germline, CDR1 is SEHNR and CDR2 is FQNEAQ (reference sequence). Between the trimmed V and J ends, which lost 4 bases and 2 bases, there was a span of 12 bases. The CDR3 DNA reads TGTGCCAGCAGCTCGGGCTCCAGCACCTATAATTCACCCCTCCACTTT. Amino acids: CASSSGSSTYNSPLHF.

The V and J genes are TRBV10-3 and TRBJ1-5; no reliable D call. Germline values: CDR1 ENHRY, CDR2 SYGVKD. The CDR3 contains 13 residues. Trimming took off 0 bases at V and 6 bases at J, with 6 bases between the two ends. CDR3 sequence: CAISESIGQPQHF. The CDR3 bases are TGTGCCATCAGTGAGTCGATCGGTCAGCCCCAGCATTTT.

The genes are TRBV5-6 and TRBJ1-5; tentatively, D is TRBD1 (6 bases). This CDR3 has 14 residues. Trimming cost V 0 bases and J 5 bases, with 9 bases left between them. Germline-derived CDR1 and CDR2 are SGHDT and YYEEEE. CDR3: CASSLGTDYQPQHF. In DNA form, the CDR3 reads TGTGCCAGCAGCTTGGGGACAGATTATCAGCCCCAGCATTTT.

The chain links TRBV7-2 to TRBJ1-3; the D gene is possibly TRBD1 (5 bases). V was cut by 3 bases and J by 2 bases, with 11 bases left in between. Germline CDR1 SGHTA, CDR2 FQGNSA. The CDR3 sequence is 15 residues long. DNA for the CDR3: TGTGCCAGCAGCTTGTGGCGGGACCCTGGAAACACCATATATTTT. Translating gives CASSLWRDPGNTIYF.

V and J are TRBV6-5 and TRBJ2-1, with 11 positions matching TRBD2. Germline values: CDR1 MNHEY, CDR2 SVGAGI. This CDR3 is built from 15 residues. V gave up 6 bases and J gave up 9 bases; unmatched junction bases: 10. Here the CDR3 DNA reads TGTGCCAGCAGACCTTCGGGACTAGCGGAAGGTGAGCAGTTCTTC. It yields the protein CASRPSGLAEGEQFF.

V usage is TRBV25-1 and J usage is TRBJ1-6; TRBD1 matches at 7 bases. Germline trimming cut 7 bases from V and 9 bases from J; bases unmatched to any gene: 6. CDR1 and CDR2 from the germline V gene are MGHDK and SYGVNS. This CDR3 is 13 amino acids long. CDR3 coding DNA: TGTGCCAGCAAGGGGGCTTCGGGTTCACCCCTCCACTTT. This encodes CASKGASGSPLHF.

V gene TRBV4-1 combines with J gene TRBJ1-1, with a tentative D call TRBD1 (6 bases). The V end lost 2 bases, the J end lost 3 bases, and 13 bases lay between the germline ends. CDR1 is MGHRA, CDR2 YSYEKL, per germline. The CDR3 length is 15 residues. The CDR3 DNA reads TGCGCCAGCAGCCAACCTCAACAGGGATACACTGAAGCTTTCTTT. Translation: CASSQPQQGYTEAFF.

The V gene is TRBV2, the J gene TRBJ2-3, with no clear D. The CDR3 contains 11 residues. V was shortened by 8 bases and J by 6 bases, with 9 bases between the two germline ends. The germline V gene encodes CDR1 SNHLY and CDR2 FYNNEI. CDR3 protein: CASDQVDTQYF. CDR3 sequence (DNA): TGTGCCAGCGACCAGGTGGATACGCAGTATTTT.

The rearrangement links TRBV7-9 to TRBJ1-6; 7 bases agree with TRBD1. The J segment lost 7 bases and the V segment lost 5 bases, leaving 8 bases of the junction unmatched. From germline, CDR1 is SEHNR and CDR2 FQNEAQ (reference sequence). The CDR3 runs 15 residues. CDR3 protein: CASSQLTGRNSPLHF. For the CDR3, the DNA is TGTGCCAGCAGCCAACTGACAGGGCGCAATTCACCCCTCCACTTT.

V gene TRBV5-1 combines with J gene TRBJ2-1, with 11 bases that match TRBD1. V was pared by 1 base and J by 5 bases, with 8 bases of the junction left unmatched. CDR3 length equals 17 residues. The V gene's germline CDR1 is SGHRS and CDR2 YFSETQ. CDR3 residues: CASSLSTGQGVDNEQFF. As DNA, the CDR3 is TGCGCCAGCAGCTTGAGTACGGGACAGGGGGTTGACAATGAGCAGTTCTTC.

V gene TRBV28 combines with J gene TRBJ1-2; D is perhaps TRBD1 (6 bases). Germline V lookup: CDR1 MDHEN, CDR2 SYDVKM. Trimming took 5 bases from V and 7 from J, leaving 17 bases between them. This CDR3 contains 14 residues. In nucleotides, the CDR3 is TGTGCCAGCAGTGTCCAGTCCGGGGGCGGTGGCTACACCTTC. This encodes CASSVQSGGGGYTF.

The gene calls are TRBV7-9 and TRBJ1-3; no clear D gene. Deletions cut 3 bases from V and 2 bases from J, with 8 bases between. CDR1 and CDR2 (germline): SEHNR, FQNEAQ (reference sequence). This CDR3 region has 14 residues. The CDR3, as DNA: TGTGCCAGCAGCTTGGGGAGCCCTGGAAACACCATATATTTT. Translation: CASSLGSPGNTIYF. The complete variable domain, with remaining parts taken from reference TRBV7-9 and TRBJ1-3, reads DTGVSQNPRHKITKRGQNVTFRCDPISEHNRLYWYRQTLGQGPEFLTYFQNEAQLEKSRLLSDRFSAERPKGSFSTLEIQRTEQGDSAMYLCASSLGSPGNTIYFGEGSWLTVV.

This clone was recorded only once. As DNA, the CDR3 is TGTGCCAGCAGCCCTAACATAGGGGGGGTTCGGTACGAGCAGTACGTC. Protein: CASSPNIGGVRYEQYV. The genes are TRBV11-3 and TRBJ2-7, with D perhaps TRBD2 (7 bases). The CDR3 totals 16 residues. Germline-derived CDR1 and CDR2 are SGHNT and YENEEA. Trimming shortened V by 5 bases and J by 4 bases, and 21 bases separated the two germline ends.

The CDR3 DNA follows: TGTGCCAGCAGTCCCCCCGCTAGGGGGACTGAAGCTTTCTTT. It is translated as CASSPPARGTEAFF. The V and J genes are TRBV28 and TRBJ1-1; tentative D call: TRBD1 (6 bases). V dropped 5 bases and J dropped 5 bases, with 15 bases sitting between them. This CDR3 has 14 amino acids. Germline loops: CDR1 MDHEN, CDR2 SYDVKM.

V is TRBV2 and J is TRBJ1-5; D not resolved. The V gene lost 7 bases and the J gene lost 7 bases, with 20 bases spanning the gap. The CDR3 consists of 15 residues. Germline CDR1 is SNHLY and CDR2 is FYNNEI. The CDR3 is CASNDMAGIGQPQHF. The CDR3 bases are TGTGCCAGCAATGATATGGCAGGAATAGGGCAGCCCCAGCATTTT.

The chain uses TRBV27 and TRBJ2-3; no definite D call. Trimming took 4 bases from V and 4 from J, leaving 15 bases between them. Germline V CDR1 and CDR2: MNHEY, SMNVEV (reference sequence). The CDR3 runs 15 residues. The CDR3 loop reads CASSYRTLIADTQYF. CDR3 nucleotide sequence: TGTGCCAGCAGTTATCGGACCCTAATCGCAGATACGCAGTATTTT.

The chain is built from TRBV29-1 and TRBJ2-5; D remains unclear. Germline loops: CDR1 SQVTM, CDR2 ANQGSEA. Trimming left V 7 bases short and J 5 bases short, with 14 bases between. CDR3 length: 12 residues. CDR3 in amino acids: CSDSDGGETQYF. CDR3 nucleotides: TGCAGCGACTCGGACGGTGGGGAGACCCAGTACTTC.

This clone was counted once. This chain links TRBV11-2 with TRBJ2-3; D uncertain. The CDR3 extends over 13 amino acids. Germline V lookup: CDR1 SGHAT, CDR2 FQNNGV. V lost 1 base, J lost 4 bases, and 6 bases lay in between. CDR3 in amino acids: CASSLVGADTQYF. The DNA of the CDR3 is TGTGCCAGCAGCTTAGTAGGCGCAGATACGCAGTATTTT.

In the case of this clone: Other DNA variants within this sample encode the same CDR3. V gene TRBV7-9 combines with J gene TRBJ2-2; D uncertain. The CDR3 extends over 13 amino acids. Looked up from germline, CDR1 is SEHNR and CDR2 is FQNEAQ (reference sequence). V was pared by 3 bases and J by 2 bases, with 4 bases between. CDR3: CASSFPNTGELFF. CDR3 sequence (DNA): TGTGCCAGCAGCTTTCCTAACACCGGGGAGCTGTTTTTT.

The rearrangement links TRBV25-1 to TRBJ1-1; the D is unclear. Germline assignment: CDR1 MGHDK and CDR2 SYGVNS. CDR3 length: 12 residues. Deletions cut 6 bases from V and 4 bases from J, with 9 bases between. The CDR3 is CASSLVVTEAFF. The CDR3 nucleotides read TGTGCCAGCAGCTTAGTGGTCACTGAAGCTTTCTTT.

This chain uses TRBV27 with TRBJ2-7; TRBD2 matches 8 bases. This CDR3 spans 18 amino acids. Germline trimming cut 0 bases from V and 2 bases from J; bases unmatched to any gene: 12. Germline-derived CDR1 and CDR2 are MNHEY and SMNVEV (reference sequence). The CDR3 sequence is CASSLSILAGRGAYEQYF. The CDR3 DNA is TGTGCCAGCAGTTTATCGATTTTAGCGGGGCGGGGGGCCTACGAGCAGTACTTC.

This chain links TRBV18 with TRBJ1-1; no firm D call. The V gene lost 4 bases and the J gene lost 1 base, with 10 bases spanning the gap. Germline CDR1 and CDR2: KGHSH and LQKENI. This CDR3 region has 14 residues. Here the CDR3 DNA reads TGTGCCAGCTCACGGGCGCTTCAGAACACTGAAGCTTTCTTT. Protein product: CASSRALQNTEAFF.

The V gene is TRBV4-2, the J gene TRBJ2-5, with 7 bases fitting TRBD2. Germline CDR1 and CDR2: LGHNA and YNFKEQ. CDR3 length: 14 amino acids. With 4 bases clipped from V and 5 bases from J, the junction kept 7 bases outside the gene matches. DNA of the CDR3: TGTGCCAGCAGCCCGCAAACTAGCGCCGAGACCCAGTACTTC. Protein sequence: CASSPQTSAETQYF.

This clone was seen a few times. This chain connects TRBV30 to TRBJ1-6, with unresolved D. CDR1 and CDR2 from the germline V gene are GTSNPN and SVGIG (reference sequence). The V end was cut by 0 bases, the J end by 10 bases, with 13 bases between. CDR3 size: 14 residues. The CDR3 bases are TGTGCCTGGAGTGTACGAGGACCGAGGTCACCCCTCCACTTT. Translating it yields CAWSVRGPRSPLHF. The variable domain in full, completed from reference TRBV30 and TRBJ1-6, reads SQTIHQWPATLVQPVGSPLSLECTVEGTSNPNLYWYRQAAGRGLQLLFYSVGIGQISSEVPQNLSASRPQDRQFILSSKKLLLSDSGFYLCAWSVRGPRSPLHFGNGTRLTVT.

This clone has only a few counts. The V gene is TRBV30, the J gene TRBJ1-5; no reliable D call. Trimming removed 2 bases at V and 5 bases at J, with 10 bases between. The germline V gene encodes CDR1 GTSNPN and CDR2 SVGIG (reference sequence). This CDR3 spans 13 amino acids. The CDR3 sequence is CAWSTGFDQPQHF. In DNA form, the CDR3 reads TGTGCCTGGAGTACGGGATTCGATCAGCCCCAGCATTTT.

The V call is TRBV4-2, the J call TRBJ2-1; possible D gene TRBD2, 6 bases. CDR3 length equals 15 residues. Germline assignment: CDR1 LGHNA and CDR2 YNFKEQ. Trimming shortened V by 3 bases and J by 4 bases, and 13 bases separated the two germline ends. CDR3 DNA sequence: TGTGCCAGCAGCCAGCGATTAGCGGATTACAATGAGCAGTTCTTC. It specifies CASSQRLADYNEQFF.

This clone has just one count. The rearrangement joins TRBV9 to TRBJ1-2; perhaps TRBD1 as D (6 bases). This CDR3 region has 16 residues. Germline CDR1 is SGDLS and CDR2 is YYNGEE. Trimming left V 2 bases short and J 1 base short, with 15 bases between. CDR3 amino acids: CASSVLGQGGNYGYTF. CDR3 DNA: TGTGCCAGCAGCGTCCTAGGCCAAGGGGGTAACTATGGCTACACCTTC.